One and the same sample provided the 3 T cell receptor beta chains below, sequenced in a study of cytomegalovirus exposure and HLA in healthy donors. 60 Vbeta and 13 Jbeta primers were used in PCR. Measured with immunoSEQ multiplex PCR; TCRdb has only the in-frame clones, and not every one. In the table there are approximately 170,000 clones, 77% of which are singletons. Specimen: PBMCs. The source is a male donor in good health and CMV-seropositive.

The chain joins TRBV18 to TRBJ2-2; TRBD1 is a possible D gene (6 bases). The V and J ends lost 6 bases and 3 bases respectively, with 14 bases between them. Germline CDR1 KGHSH, CDR2 LQKENI. The CDR3 runs to 15 residues. As DNA, the CDR3 is TGTGCCAGCTCGACGACAGGAGGAGACACCGGGGAGCTGTTTTTT. Translating gives CASSTTGGDTGELFF.

The genes are TRBV4-2 and TRBJ2-2, with TRBD1 matching 8 bases. The germline gives CDR1 LGHNA, CDR2 YNFKEQ. Germline trimming cut 0 bases from V and 3 bases from J; bases unmatched to any gene: 6. There are 17 residues in the CDR3. The CDR3 loop reads CASSQEYRGSDTGELFF. CDR3 coding DNA: TGTGCCAGCAGCCAAGAATACAGGGGGTCGGACACCGGGGAGCTGTTTTTT.

The chain recombines TRBV10-2 with TRBJ2-2, with D unresolved. This CDR3 has 13 amino acids. Germline CDR1 is WSHSY and CDR2 is SAAADI. The V end lost 2 bases, the J end lost 5 bases, and 6 bases lay between the germline ends. CDR3 residues: CASSESVTGELFF. The DNA for the CDR3 is TGCGCCAGCAGTGAGAGCGTTACCGGGGAGCTGTTTTTT.